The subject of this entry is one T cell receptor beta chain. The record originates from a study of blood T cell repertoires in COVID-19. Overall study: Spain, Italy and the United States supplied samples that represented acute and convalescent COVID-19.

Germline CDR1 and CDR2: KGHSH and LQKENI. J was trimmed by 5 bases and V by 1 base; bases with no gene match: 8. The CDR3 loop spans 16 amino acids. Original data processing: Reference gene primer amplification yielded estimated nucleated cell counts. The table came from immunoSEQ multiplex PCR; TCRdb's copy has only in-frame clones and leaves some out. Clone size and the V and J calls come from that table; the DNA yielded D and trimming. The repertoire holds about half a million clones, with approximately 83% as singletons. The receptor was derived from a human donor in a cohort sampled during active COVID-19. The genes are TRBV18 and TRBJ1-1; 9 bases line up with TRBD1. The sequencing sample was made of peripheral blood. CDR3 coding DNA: TGTGCCAGCTCACCACTCGAACAGGGGGCAGGTACTGAAGCTTTCTTT. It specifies CASSPLEQGAGTEAFF. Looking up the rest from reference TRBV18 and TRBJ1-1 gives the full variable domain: NAGVMQNPRHLVRRRGQEARLRCSPMKGHSHVYWYRQLPEEGLKFMVYLQKENIIDESGMPKERFSAEFPKEGPSILRIQQVVRGDSAAYFCASSPLEQGAGTEAFFGQGTRLTVV.